This T cell receptor (beta chain) was identified during a study of human T cells and chemical hapten exposure. Study-level information: On roughly 2 cm by roughly 2 cm of upper inner arm skin, sensitization was performed with 2% DPC.

The length of the CDR3 is 16 residues. J was trimmed by 2 bases and V by 5 bases; bases with no gene match: 11. Germline loops: CDR1 MNHEY, CDR2 SMNVEV (reference sequence). A word on this clonotype: Its cognate antigen is unknown.

Time point: pre-sensitization, week 0. Treatment indicated: therapeutic diphenylcyclopropenone sensitization with weekly scalp DPC. Extraction yielded total RNA from whole blood (unfractionated). MiXCR was run by TCRdb on the RACE reads, yielding one entry per CDR3 protein. The data contain around 380,000 distinct CDR3 sequences, around 5.5% of them seen just once; the ten biggest clones take up less than 9%. Findings and limits, study-wide: Compared to controls, expanded TCRs made significantly more large clusters of similar CDR3s. TCRs above 1 in 1000 frequency did not change with DPC sensitization.

This chain uses TRBV27 with TRBJ2-7, with 8 bases matching TRBD2. The TCR sequence derives from a woman younger than 35 with alopecia areata. Some clones in this sample may be carry-over from other donors' samples. Sequencing was performed on whole blood, taken in connection with sensitization to the hapten diphenylcyclopropenone (DPC). The CDR3 region is CASSIRRGGFAYEQYF. DNA for the CDR3: TGTGCCAGCAGTATCCGCCGGGGGGGATTTGCCTACGAGCAGTACTTC.